What follows is one TCR beta chain and its context. These data come from a study of blood T cell repertoires in COVID-19. Study details: Sites across the United States, Italy and Spain contributed samples from acute and convalescent COVID-19.

Authors' processing steps: By means of reference gene primer amplification, nucleated cell counts were estimated. Measured with immunoSEQ multiplex PCR; TCRdb has only the in-frame clones, and not every one. D and trimming come from the DNA, and the V and J calls and clone size come from that table. The data contain fewer than 200,000 clones, around 83% of them seen just once; the ten biggest clones take up less than 20%. This CDR3 is built from 15 residues. J lost 3 bases, V lost 6 bases, and 6 bases had no gene match. Germline CDR1 and CDR2: SNHLY and FYNNEI. The chain has TRBV2 and TRBJ1-2; 11 bases match TRBD1. The sequenced sample consisted of peripheral blood. The source of this sequence is a woman in her 70s who had recovered from COVID-19. The CDR3 region has the DNA TGTGCCAGCAGGCCCGGGGACAGGGGGGACTATGGCTACACCTTC. It specifies CASRPGDRGDYGYTF.